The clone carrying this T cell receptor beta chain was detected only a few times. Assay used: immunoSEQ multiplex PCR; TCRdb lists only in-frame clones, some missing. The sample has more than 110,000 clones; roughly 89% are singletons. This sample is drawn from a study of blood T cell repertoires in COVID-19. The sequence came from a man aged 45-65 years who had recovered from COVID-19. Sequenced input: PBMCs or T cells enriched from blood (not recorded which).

Here the CDR3 DNA reads TGTGCCACTAGAGAGGACAGGAACTATGGCTACACCTTC. It translates to CATREDRNYGYTF. The rearrangement joins TRBV19 to TRBJ1-2, with 7 bases that match TRBD1. V was clipped by 10 bases and J by 2 bases; unmatched bases: 7. The CDR3 loop spans 13 amino acids. CDR1 is LNHDA and CDR2 is SQIVND in the germline V gene (reference sequence).